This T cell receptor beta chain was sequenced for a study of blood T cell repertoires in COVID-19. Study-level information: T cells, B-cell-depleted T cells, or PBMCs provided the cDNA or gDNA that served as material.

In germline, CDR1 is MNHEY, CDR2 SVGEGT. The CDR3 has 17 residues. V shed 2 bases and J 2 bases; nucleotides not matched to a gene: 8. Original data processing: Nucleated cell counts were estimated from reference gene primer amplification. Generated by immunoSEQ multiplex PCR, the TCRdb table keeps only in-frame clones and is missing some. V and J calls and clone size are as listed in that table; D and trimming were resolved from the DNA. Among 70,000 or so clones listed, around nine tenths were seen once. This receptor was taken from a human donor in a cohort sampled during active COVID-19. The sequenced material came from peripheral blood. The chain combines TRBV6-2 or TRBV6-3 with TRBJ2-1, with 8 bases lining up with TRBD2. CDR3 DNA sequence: TGTGCCAGCAGTTACCCCACAGCGGGAGAAACCTACAATGAGCAGTTCTTC. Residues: CASSYPTAGETYNEQFF.